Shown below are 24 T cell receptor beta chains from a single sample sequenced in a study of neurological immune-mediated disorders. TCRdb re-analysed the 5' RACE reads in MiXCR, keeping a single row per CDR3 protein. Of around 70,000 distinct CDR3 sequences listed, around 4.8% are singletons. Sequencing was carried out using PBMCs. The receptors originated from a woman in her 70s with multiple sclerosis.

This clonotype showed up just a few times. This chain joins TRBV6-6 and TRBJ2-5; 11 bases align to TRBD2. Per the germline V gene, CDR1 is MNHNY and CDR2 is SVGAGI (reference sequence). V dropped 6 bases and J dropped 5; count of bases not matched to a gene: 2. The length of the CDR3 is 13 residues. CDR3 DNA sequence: TGTGCCAGCAGGACTAGCGGGGCCGAGACCCAGTACTTC. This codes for CASRTSGAETQYF.

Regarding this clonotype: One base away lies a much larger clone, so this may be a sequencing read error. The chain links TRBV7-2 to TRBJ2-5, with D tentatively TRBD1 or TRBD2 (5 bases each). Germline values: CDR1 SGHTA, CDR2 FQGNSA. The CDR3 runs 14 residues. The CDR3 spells CASSQAGDQKTQYF. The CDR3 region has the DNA TGTGCCAGCAGCCAGGCCGGGGACCAAAAGACCCAGTACTTC.

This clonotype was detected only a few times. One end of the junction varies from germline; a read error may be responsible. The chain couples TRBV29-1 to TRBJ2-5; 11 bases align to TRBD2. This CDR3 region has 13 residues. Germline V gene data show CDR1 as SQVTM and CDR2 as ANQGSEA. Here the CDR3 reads CSARPGLAAPLWF. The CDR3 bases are TGCAGCGCCAGACCGGGACTAGCGGCTCCTTTATGGTTC. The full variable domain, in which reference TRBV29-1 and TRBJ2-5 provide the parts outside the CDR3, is SAVISQKPSRDICQRGTSLTIQCQVDSQVTMMFWYRQQPGQSLTLIATANQGSEATYESGFVIDKFPISRPNLTFSTLTVSNMSPEDSSIYLCSARPGLAAPLWFGPGTRLLVL.

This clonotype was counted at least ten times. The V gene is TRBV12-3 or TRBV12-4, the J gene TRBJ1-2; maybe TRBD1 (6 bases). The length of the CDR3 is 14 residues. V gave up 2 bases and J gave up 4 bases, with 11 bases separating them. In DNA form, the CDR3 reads TGTGCCAGCAGTTTAACAGGGCAGTCCTATGGCTACACCTTC. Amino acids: CASSLTGQSYGYTF.

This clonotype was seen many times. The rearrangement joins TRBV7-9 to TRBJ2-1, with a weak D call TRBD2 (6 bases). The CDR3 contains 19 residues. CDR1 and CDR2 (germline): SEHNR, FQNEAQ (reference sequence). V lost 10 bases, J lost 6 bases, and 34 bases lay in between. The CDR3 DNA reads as TGTGCCAAGTTATCGTCCCGAAGTGGTACGGGGGTGAAGGGCAATGAGCAGTTCTTC. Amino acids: CAKLSSRSGTGVKGNEQFF.

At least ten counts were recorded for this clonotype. CDR3 protein: CATSLQGTEAFF. The CDR3 nucleotides read TGTGCCACCAGCCTACAGGGTACTGAAGCTTTCTTT. The V gene is TRBV15, the J gene TRBJ1-1; possibly TRBD1 for D (6 bases). V was clipped by 5 bases and J by 5 bases, with 9 bases between them. From germline, CDR1 is LNHNV and CDR2 YYDKDF (reference sequence). The CDR3 spans 12 residues. The full variable domain, completed using reference TRBV15 and TRBJ1-1, is DAMVIQNPRYQVTQFGKPVTLSCSQTLNHNVMYWYQQKSSQAPKLLFHYYDKDFNNEADTPDNFQSRRPNTSFCFLDIRSPGLGDTAMYLCATSLQGTEAFFGQGTRLTVV.

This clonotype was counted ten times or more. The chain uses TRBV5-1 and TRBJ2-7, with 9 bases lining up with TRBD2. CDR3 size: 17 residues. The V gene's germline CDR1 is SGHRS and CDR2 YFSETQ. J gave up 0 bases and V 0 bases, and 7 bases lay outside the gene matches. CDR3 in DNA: TGCGCCAGCAGCTTGGGGGTAGCGGGAGCTAGCTCCTACGAGCAGTACTTC. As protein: CASSLGVAGASSYEQYF.

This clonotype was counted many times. The CDR3 sequence is CASSRREASSTDTQYF. CDR3 sequence (DNA): TGTGCCAGCAGTAGACGGGAGGCTTCGTCCACAGATACGCAGTATTTT. The chain is built from TRBV3-1 and TRBJ2-3; 7 nucleotides line up with TRBD2. The germline V gene encodes CDR1 LGHDT and CDR2 YNNKEL (reference sequence). V dropped 6 bases and J dropped 2; count of bases not matched to a gene: 11. This CDR3 has 16 amino acids.

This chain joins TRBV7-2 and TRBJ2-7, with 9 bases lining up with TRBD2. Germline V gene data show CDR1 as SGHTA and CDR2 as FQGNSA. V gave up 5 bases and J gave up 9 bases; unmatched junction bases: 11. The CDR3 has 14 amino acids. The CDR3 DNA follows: TGTGCCAGCAGCCCCGGACTAGCGCCCCTAGCGCAGTACTTC. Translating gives CASSPGLAPLAQYF.

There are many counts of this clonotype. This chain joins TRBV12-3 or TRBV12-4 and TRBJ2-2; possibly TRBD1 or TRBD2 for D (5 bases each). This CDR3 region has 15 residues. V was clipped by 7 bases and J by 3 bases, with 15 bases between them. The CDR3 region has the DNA TGTGCCAGCACCCCGGGGCTTTCTTACACCGGGGAGCTGTTTTTT. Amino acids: CASTPGLSYTGELFF.

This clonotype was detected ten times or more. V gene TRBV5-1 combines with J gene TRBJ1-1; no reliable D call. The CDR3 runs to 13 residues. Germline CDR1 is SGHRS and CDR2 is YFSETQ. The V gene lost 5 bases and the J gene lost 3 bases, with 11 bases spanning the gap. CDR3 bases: TGCGCCAGCAGTCTGGAAAGGGACACTGAAGCTTTCTTT. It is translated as CASSLERDTEAFF.

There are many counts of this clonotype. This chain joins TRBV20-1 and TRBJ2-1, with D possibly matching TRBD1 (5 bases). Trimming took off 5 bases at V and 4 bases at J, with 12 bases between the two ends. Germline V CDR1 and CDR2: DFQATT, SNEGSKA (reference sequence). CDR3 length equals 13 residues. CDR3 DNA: TGCAGTGCTTGGCCGGACATTTACAATGAGCAGTTCTTC. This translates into CSAWPDIYNEQFF.

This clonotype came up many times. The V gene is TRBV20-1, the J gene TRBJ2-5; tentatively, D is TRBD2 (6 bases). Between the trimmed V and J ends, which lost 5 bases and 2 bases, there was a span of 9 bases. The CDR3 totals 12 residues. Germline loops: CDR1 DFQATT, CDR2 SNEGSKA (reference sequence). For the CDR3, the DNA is TGCAGTGCTTGGGGGGAGCAAGAGACCCAGTACTTC. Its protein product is CSAWGEQETQYF.

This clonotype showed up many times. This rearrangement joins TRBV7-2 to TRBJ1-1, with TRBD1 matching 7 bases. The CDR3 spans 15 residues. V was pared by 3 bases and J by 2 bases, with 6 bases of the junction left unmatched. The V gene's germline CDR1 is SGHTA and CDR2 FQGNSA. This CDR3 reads CASSLRDRINTEAFF. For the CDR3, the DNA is TGTGCCAGCAGCTTGAGGGACAGAATAAACACTGAAGCTTTCTTT.

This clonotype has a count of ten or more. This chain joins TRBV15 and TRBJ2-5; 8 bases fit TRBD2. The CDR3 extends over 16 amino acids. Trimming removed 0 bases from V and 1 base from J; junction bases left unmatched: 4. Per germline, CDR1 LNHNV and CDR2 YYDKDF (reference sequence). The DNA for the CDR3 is TGTGCCACCAGCAGAGATGGGACTAGAGCCCAAGAGACCCAGTACTTC. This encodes CATSRDGTRAQETQYF.

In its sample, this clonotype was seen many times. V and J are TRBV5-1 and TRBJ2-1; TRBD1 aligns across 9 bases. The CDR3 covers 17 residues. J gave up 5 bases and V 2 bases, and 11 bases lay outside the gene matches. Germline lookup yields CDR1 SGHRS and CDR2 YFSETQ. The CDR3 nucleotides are TGCGCCAGCAGCTTTCTACCCGGACAGGGGAGCAACAATGAGCAGTTCTTC. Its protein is CASSFLPGQGSNNEQFF.

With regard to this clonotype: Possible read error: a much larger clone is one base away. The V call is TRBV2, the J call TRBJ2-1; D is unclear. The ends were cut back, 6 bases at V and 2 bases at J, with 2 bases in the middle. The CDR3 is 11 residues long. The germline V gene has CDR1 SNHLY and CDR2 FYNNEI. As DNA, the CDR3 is TGTGCCAGCAGGACCTACAATGAGCAGTTCTTC. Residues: CASRTYNEQFF.

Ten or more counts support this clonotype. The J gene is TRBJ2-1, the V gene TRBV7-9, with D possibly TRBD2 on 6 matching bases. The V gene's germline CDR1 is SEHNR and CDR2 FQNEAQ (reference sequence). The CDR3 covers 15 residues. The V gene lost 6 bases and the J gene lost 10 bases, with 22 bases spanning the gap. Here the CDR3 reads CASRGGGGPPREQFF. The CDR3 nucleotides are TGTGCCAGCAGGGGGGGAGGCGGACCCCCTCGAGAGCAGTTCTTC.

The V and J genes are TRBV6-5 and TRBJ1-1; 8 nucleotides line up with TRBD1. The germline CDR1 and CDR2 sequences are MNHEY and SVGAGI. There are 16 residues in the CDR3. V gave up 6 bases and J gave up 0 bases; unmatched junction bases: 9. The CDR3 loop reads CASSTGTGYLNTEAFF. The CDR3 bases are TGTGCCAGCAGCACGGGGACAGGCTACCTGAACACTGAAGCTTTCTTT.

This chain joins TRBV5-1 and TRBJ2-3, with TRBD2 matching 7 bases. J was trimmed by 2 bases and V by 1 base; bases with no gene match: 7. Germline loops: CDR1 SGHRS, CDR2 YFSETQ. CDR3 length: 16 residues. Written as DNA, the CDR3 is TGCGCCAGCAGCTTGTCGGCTAGCGGAGCCACAGATACGCAGTATTTT. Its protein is CASSLSASGATDTQYF.

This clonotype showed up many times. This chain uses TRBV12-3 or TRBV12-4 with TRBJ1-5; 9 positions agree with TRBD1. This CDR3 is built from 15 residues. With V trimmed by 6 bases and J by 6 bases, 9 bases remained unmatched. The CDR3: CASSLTGGRGQPQHF. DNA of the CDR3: TGTGCCAGCAGCTTGACAGGGGGAAGAGGTCAGCCCCAGCATTTT.

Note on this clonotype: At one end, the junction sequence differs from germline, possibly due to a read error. The CDR3 protein is CSVETLGLAAYNEQFF. CDR3 sequence (DNA): TGCAGCGTTGAAACGCTGGGACTAGCGGCATACAATGAACAGTTCTTC. This chain joins TRBV29-1 and TRBJ2-1; 11 nucleotides align to TRBD2. CDR1 is SQVTM, CDR2 ANQGSEA, per germline. The CDR3 totals 16 residues.

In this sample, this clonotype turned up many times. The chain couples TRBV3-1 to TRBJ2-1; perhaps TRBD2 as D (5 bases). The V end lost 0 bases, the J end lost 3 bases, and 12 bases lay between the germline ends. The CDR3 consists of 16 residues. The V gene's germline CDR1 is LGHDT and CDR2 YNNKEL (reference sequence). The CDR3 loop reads CASSQDPASRYNEQFF. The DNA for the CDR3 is TGTGCCAGCAGCCAAGATCCGGCTAGCCGCTACAATGAGCAGTTCTTC.

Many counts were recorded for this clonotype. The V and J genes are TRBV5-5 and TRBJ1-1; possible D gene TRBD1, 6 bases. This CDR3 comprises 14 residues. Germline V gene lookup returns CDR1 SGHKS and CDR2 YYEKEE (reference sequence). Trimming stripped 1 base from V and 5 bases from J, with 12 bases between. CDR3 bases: TGTGCCAGCAGCTTGTCCCCAGGGGAAACTGAAGCTTTCTTT. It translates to CASSLSPGETEAFF.